This is a list of T cell receptor beta chains from one sample in a study of shared clonotypes between healthy human individuals. Profiling relied on immunoSEQ multiplex PCR, and the TCRdb table lists in-frame clones only, not all of them. The sample lists 800,000 or so clones; 96% were seen once. Sequencing used naive CD8+ T cells sorted from blood. These TCRs come from a man between 25 and 39 years old in good health. CDR3s include the opening cysteine and the closing phenylalanine or tryptophan. The order of the fields is D gene, CDR3 length, clone size, J gene, V gene, CDR3 protein, CDR3 DNA. D genes are given only for firm matches. Size values are once, few and many counts, or a class for expanded clones, and some rows have none.

d_gene: NA; len: 13; abundance: NA; j_gene: TRBJ2-3; v_gene: TRBV28; CDR3aa: CASSQLGQDTQYF; CDR3nt: TGTGCCAGCAGTCAACTTGGGCAAGATACGCAGTATTTT
d_gene: TRBD1; len: 14; abundance: NA; j_gene: TRBJ1-5; v_gene: TRBV10-3; CDR3aa: CAISEGGFGQPQHF; CDR3nt: TGTGCCATCAGTGAAGGGGGCTTTGGTCAGCCCCAGCATTTT
d_gene: NA; len: 14; abundance: NA; j_gene: TRBJ1-1; v_gene: TRBV4-1; CDR3aa: CASSQVGSVTEAFF; CDR3nt: TGCGCCAGCAGCCAAGTGGGAAGTGTCACTGAAGCTTTCTTT
d_gene: NA; len: 16; abundance: NA; j_gene: TRBJ2-2; v_gene: TRBV28; CDR3aa: CASSPVMTSVTGELFF; CDR3nt: TGTGCCAGCAGCCCCGTCATGACGTCCGTCACCGGGGAGCTGTTTTTT
d_gene: NA; len: 14; abundance: NA; j_gene: TRBJ1-1; v_gene: TRBV5-5; CDR3aa: CASSLAGWNTEAFF; CDR3nt: TGTGCCAGCAGCTTGGCGGGGTGGAACACTGAAGCTTTCTTT
d_gene: NA; len: 12; abundance: NA; j_gene: TRBJ1-2; v_gene: TRBV7-9; CDR3aa: CASSSPNYGYTF; CDR3nt: TGTGCCAGCAGCTCCCCCAACTATGGCTACACCTTC
d_gene: NA; len: 13; abundance: NA; j_gene: TRBJ1-5; v_gene: TRBV28; CDR3aa: CASSLGGVQPQHF; CDR3nt: TGTGCCAGCAGTTTGGGGGGCGTGCAGCCCCAGCATTTT
d_gene: TRBD2; len: 15; abundance: NA; j_gene: TRBJ2-5; v_gene: TRBV2; CDR3aa: CASSVTSGFQETQYF; CDR3nt: TGTGCCAGCAGTGTGACTAGCGGGTTTCAAGAGACCCAGTACTTC
d_gene: NA; len: 14; abundance: NA; j_gene: TRBJ2-1; v_gene: TRBV7-8; CDR3aa: CASSLGESGNEQFF; CDR3nt: TGTGCCAGCAGCTTAGGGGAGAGCGGCAATGAGCAGTTCTTC
d_gene: TRBD2; len: 14; abundance: once; j_gene: TRBJ2-3; v_gene: TRBV29-1; CDR3aa: CSGRTSGLADTQYF; CDR3nt: TGCAGCGGCCGGACTAGCGGGTTGGCAGATACGCAGTATTTT
d_gene: TRBD1; len: 19; abundance: NA; j_gene: TRBJ1-2; v_gene: TRBV7-9; CDR3aa: CASSLVGNGTAEVMYGYTF; CDR3nt: TGTGCCAGCAGCTTAGTAGGGAACGGGACAGCCGAGGTTATGTATGGCTACACCTTC
d_gene: TRBD1; len: 14; abundance: NA; j_gene: TRBJ2-7; v_gene: TRBV9; CDR3aa: CASSSGTAPYEQYF; CDR3nt: TGTGCCAGCAGCTCCGGGACAGCTCCCTACGAGCAGTACTTC
d_gene: NA; len: 14; abundance: NA; j_gene: TRBJ1-5; v_gene: TRBV19; CDR3aa: CASSILQGNQPQHF; CDR3nt: TGTGCCAGTAGTATATTACAGGGTAATCAGCCCCAGCATTTT
d_gene: NA; len: 16; abundance: NA; j_gene: TRBJ2-7; v_gene: TRBV29-1; CDR3aa: CSAPLSGTENDYEQYF; CDR3nt: TGCAGCGCCCCACTATCCGGGACTGAAAACGACTACGAGCAGTACTTC
d_gene: NA; len: 18; abundance: NA; j_gene: TRBJ1-2; v_gene: TRBV7-9; CDR3aa: CASSLVSGMNQANYGYTF; CDR3nt: TGTGCCAGCAGCTTAGTCTCTGGTATGAACCAAGCTAACTATGGCTACACCTTC
d_gene: NA; len: 15; abundance: NA; j_gene: TRBJ2-5; v_gene: TRBV4-3; CDR3aa: CASSLTYTGRETQYF; CDR3nt: TGCGCCAGCAGCCTCACTTATACAGGAAGGGAGACCCAGTACTTC
d_gene: NA; len: 14; abundance: NA; j_gene: TRBJ2-7; v_gene: TRBV25-1; CDR3aa: CASSEWGVSYEQYF; CDR3nt: TGTGCCAGCAGTGAATGGGGGGTCTCCTACGAGCAGTACTTC
d_gene: NA; len: 16; abundance: NA; j_gene: TRBJ2-3; v_gene: TRBV7-9; CDR3aa: CASNPPEGQVRDTQYF; CDR3nt: TGTGCCAGCAACCCGCCCGAGGGCCAGGTCAGGGATACGCAGTATTTT
d_gene: NA; len: 14; abundance: NA; j_gene: TRBJ1-5; v_gene: TRBV19; CDR3aa: CASSIPVAGQPQHF; CDR3nt: TGTGCCAGTAGTATACCAGTGGCGGGTCAGCCCCAGCATTTT
d_gene: NA; len: 11; abundance: few; j_gene: TRBJ2-5; v_gene: TRBV6-5; CDR3aa: CASSYSETQYF; CDR3nt: TGTGCCAGCAGTTACTCTGAGACCCAGTACTTC
d_gene: NA; len: 12; abundance: once; j_gene: TRBJ2-1; v_gene: TRBV11-3; CDR3aa: CASSPTHNEQFF; CDR3nt: TGTGCCAGCAGCCCGACGCACAATGAGCAGTTCTTC
d_gene: TRBD2; len: 17; abundance: NA; j_gene: TRBJ2-1; v_gene: TRBV7-8; CDR3aa: CASSPRTSGRNYNEQFF; CDR3nt: TGTGCCAGCAGCCCCCGGACTAGCGGGAGGAATTACAATGAGCAGTTCTTC
d_gene: NA; len: 12; abundance: NA; j_gene: TRBJ2-7; v_gene: TRBV5-5; CDR3aa: CASSLTGLEQYF; CDR3nt: TGTGCCAGCAGCTTGACAGGGCTCGAGCAGTACTTC
d_gene: NA; len: 17; abundance: NA; j_gene: TRBJ2-7; v_gene: TRBV28; CDR3aa: CASRAAQGGVGAYEQYF; CDR3nt: TGTGCCAGCAGAGCGGCACAGGGAGGTGTCGGGGCCTACGAGCAGTACTTC
d_gene: NA; len: 12; abundance: once; j_gene: TRBJ2-1; v_gene: TRBV29-1; CDR3aa: CSGGTAYNEQFF; CDR3nt: TGCAGCGGTGGGACTGCCTACAATGAGCAGTTCTTC
d_gene: NA; len: 12; abundance: NA; j_gene: TRBJ2-3; v_gene: TRBV19; CDR3aa: CARPRGLNTQYF; CDR3nt: TGTGCCAGGCCCAGGGGACTAAATACGCAGTATTTT
d_gene: TRBD2; len: 16; abundance: NA; j_gene: TRBJ2-3; v_gene: TRBV7-8; CDR3aa: CASSFRTSAFTDTQYF; CDR3nt: TGTGCCAGCAGCTTCCGGACTAGCGCCTTCACAGATACGCAGTATTTT
d_gene: NA; len: 12; abundance: NA; j_gene: TRBJ2-7; v_gene: TRBV11-2; CDR3aa: CASTGEFYEQYF; CDR3nt: TGTGCCAGCACCGGAGAGTTCTACGAGCAGTACTTC
d_gene: NA; len: 11; abundance: NA; j_gene: TRBJ2-7; v_gene: TRBV2; CDR3aa: CASGSPYEQYF; CDR3nt: TGTGCCAGCGGGAGTCCCTACGAGCAGTACTTC
d_gene: NA; len: 13; abundance: NA; j_gene: TRBJ2-5; v_gene: TRBV14; CDR3aa: CASSPDYRETQYF; CDR3nt: TGTGCCAGCAGCCCAGATTACCGGGAGACCCAGTACTTC